A selection of T cell receptor beta chains follows, all from one sample in a study of STAT5B mutations in CD4+ large granular lymphocyte leukemia. TCRdb keeps only in-frame clones here, not all; method: immunoSEQ multiplex PCR. The sample shows roughly 30,000 clones, about 85% of them seen only once. Sequenced input: CD4+ T cells from blood buffy coats. The source is a human donor in good health. CDR3s include the opening cysteine and the closing phenylalanine or tryptophan. D genes are given only for firm matches. The size of a clone is reported for some rows only, either as once, few or many, or as a class for expanded clones.

- TRBJ2-5 - TRBV9 CASSPQWTGSRTQYF TGTGCCAGCAGCCCCCAGTGGACGGGCTCAAGGACCCAGTACTTC
TRBD2 TRBJ2-3 - TRBV14 CASSELAGVWSTQYF TGTGCCAGCAGCGAACTAGCGGGAGTATGGTCTACGCAGTATTTT
- TRBJ2-7 once TRBV28 CASRTQGYEQYF TGTGCCAGCAGAACGCAGGGGTACGAGCAGTACTTC
TRBD1 TRBJ1-3 - TRBV2 CASRDRASGNTIYF TGTGCCAGCAGGGACAGGGCCTCTGGAAACACCATATATTTT
- TRBJ2-1 - TRBV5-4 CASSGTGTNYNEQFF TGTGCCAGCAGCGGCACCGGGACAAACTATAATGAGCAGTTCTTC
- TRBJ1-4 - TRBV19 CASRTGSNEKLFF TGTGCCAGTAGGACGGGTTCTAATGAAAAACTGTTTTTT
TRBD2 TRBJ2-2 - TRBV7-2 CASSLLGTSGVRGELFF TGTGCCAGCAGCTTATTAGGGACTAGCGGAGTACGAGGGGAGCTGTTTTTT
- TRBJ1-2 - TRBV7-2 CASSPKNYGYTF TGTGCCAGCAGCCCTAAAAACTATGGCTACACCTTC
- TRBJ2-1 - TRBV28 CASSLRQVQFF TGTGCCAGCAGTTTACGGCAGGTTCAGTTCTTC
- TRBJ2-1 few TRBV27 CASSLAPYNEQFF TGTGCCAGCTCGCTAGCGCCGTACAATGAGCAGTTCTTC
- TRBJ2-7 - TRBV28 CASSSRRGWYF TGTGCCAGCAGTAGTAGACGGGGGTGGTACTTC
- TRBJ1-2 - TRBV21-1 CASSKGRGLGYGYTF TGTGCCAGCAGCAAAGGTCGGGGGCTAGGCTATGGCTACACCTTC
TRBD2 TRBJ2-1 - TRBV5-3 CARSLLAGENNEQFF TGTGCCAGAAGCCTACTAGCGGGAGAAAACAATGAGCAGTTCTTC
TRBD2 TRBJ2-1 - TRBV2 CASRELAGVSYNEQFF TGTGCCAGCAGAGAACTAGCGGGAGTAAGCTACAATGAGCAGTTCTTC
- TRBJ2-1 - TRBV5-1 CASSSSGTRPHEQFF TGCGCCAGCAGCTCCTCCGGGACCCGGCCCCACGAGCAGTTCTTC
- TRBJ1-4 - TRBV7-9 CASSPQGEKLFF TGTGCCAGCAGCCCCCAGGGTGAAAAACTGTTTTTT
- TRBJ2-7 once TRBV7-2 CASSLSVVGEQYF TGTGCCAGCAGCTTATCGGTGGTTGGGGAGCAGTACTTC
- TRBJ1-1 once TRBV21-1 CASSFWTGRVSVAFF TGTGCCAGCAGCTTCTGGACAGGGAGGGTATCGGTAGCTTTCTTT
- TRBJ1-4 few TRBV7-9 CASSLQQNEKLFF TGTGCCAGCAGCCTACAGCAAAATGAAAAACTGTTTTTT
- TRBJ2-5 - TRBV10-3 CATHPGSGETQYF TGTGCCACCCATCCCGGGAGCGGGGAGACCCAGTACTTC
TRBD1 TRBJ1-4 - TRBV5-5 CASSSGGPNEKLFF TGTGCCAGCAGTTCAGGGGGTCCTAATGAAAAACTGTTTTTT
TRBD1 TRBJ2-2 - TRBV7-2 CASSRGTGVNGELFF TGTGCCAGCAGCCGCGGGACAGGGGTGAACGGGGAGCTGTTTTTT
- TRBJ1-2 - TRBV20-1 CSAKGSYGYTF TGCAGTGCTAAAGGTTCCTATGGCTACACCTTC
TRBD2 TRBJ2-3 - TRBV7-2 CASSLGKAGSGDTQYF TGTGCCAGCAGCTTAGGGAAAGCGGGATCGGGAGATACGCAGTATTTT
- TRBJ2-1 - TRBV11-2 CASSLVAQTFF TGTGCCAGCAGCTTAGTGGCTCAGACGTTCTTC
- TRBJ2-7 once TRBV28 CASSGQKGAYEQYF TGTGCCAGCAGTGGGCAAAAGGGGGCCTACGAGCAGTACTTC
- TRBJ2-7 - TRBV21-1 CASSKGRQGAEQYF TGTGCCAGCAGCAAAGGGAGGCAGGGAGCCGAGCAGTACTTC
- TRBJ2-5 - TRBV10-2 CASSEWGLGETQYF TGCGCCAGCAGTGAGTGGGGTCTAGGGGAGACCCAGTACTTC
- TRBJ1-3 - TRBV28 CASRQGRGNTIYF TGTGCCAGCAGGCAGGGCCGCGGAAACACCATATATTTT
- TRBJ2-7 - TRBV18 CASSPGGDPYF TGTGCCAGCTCACCAGGTGGCGACCCGTACTTC
TRBD2 TRBJ2-5 once TRBV4-2 CASSQDRSGRETQYF TGTGCCAGCAGCCAAGATCGGAGCGGGAGGGAGACCCAGTACTTC
- TRBJ1-1 - TRBV28 CASTWQGRPEAFF TGTGCCAGCACTTGGCAGGGGAGGCCTGAAGCTTTCTTT
- TRBJ2-1 once TRBV4-3 CASSQDSYNEQFF TGCGCCAGCAGCCAAGATTCCTACAATGAGCAGTTCTTC
TRBD1 TRBJ1-1 - TRBV29-1 CRAQGAGNTEAFF TGCAGGGCACAGGGGGCGGGAAACACTGAAGCTTTCTTT
TRBD2 TRBJ2-2 - TRBV5-6 CASSWAASGRGTGELFF TGTGCCAGCAGCTGGGCGGCTAGCGGGAGAGGTACCGGGGAGCTGTTTTTT
- TRBJ1-2 - TRBV5-5 CASSLGPDKLYGYTF TGTGCCAGCAGCTTGGGTCCCGACAAGCTCTATGGCTACACCTTC
TRBD2 TRBJ2-7 - TRBV6-5 CASSVRAGGSSQYF TGTGCCAGCAGTGTTCGGGCGGGAGGGTCCTCCCAGTACTTC
TRBD1 TRBJ1-5 - TRBV5-3 CARRDRVIGQPQHF TGTGCCAGACGAGACAGGGTGATCGGCCAGCCCCAGCATTTT
- TRBJ2-7 - TRBV18 CASSPWSLVQGNYEQYF TGTGCCAGCTCACCATGGTCTTTGGTTCAGGGTAACTACGAGCAGTACTTC
- TRBJ2-1 - TRBV5-1 CASSLATNLVYNEQFF TGCGCCAGCAGCTTGGCAACGAACCTTGTCTACAATGAGCAGTTCTTC
- TRBJ2-7 - TRBV7-8 CASSLLEVAYEQYF TGTGCCAGCAGCCTTCTCGAGGTTGCGTACGAGCAGTACTTC
- TRBJ2-3 - TRBV21-1 CASSKVVGTDTQYF TGTGCCAGCAGCAAAGTAGTGGGCACAGATACGCAGTATTTT
TRBD2 TRBJ2-7 - TRBV27 CASSSPGLADEQYF TGTGCCAGCAGTTCCCCGGGACTAGCCGACGAGCAGTACTTC
- TRBJ1-1 once TRBV7-9 CASSLTLDVRMNTEAFF TGTGCCAGCAGCTTAACCCTGGACGTGCGGATGAACACTGAAGCTTTCTTT